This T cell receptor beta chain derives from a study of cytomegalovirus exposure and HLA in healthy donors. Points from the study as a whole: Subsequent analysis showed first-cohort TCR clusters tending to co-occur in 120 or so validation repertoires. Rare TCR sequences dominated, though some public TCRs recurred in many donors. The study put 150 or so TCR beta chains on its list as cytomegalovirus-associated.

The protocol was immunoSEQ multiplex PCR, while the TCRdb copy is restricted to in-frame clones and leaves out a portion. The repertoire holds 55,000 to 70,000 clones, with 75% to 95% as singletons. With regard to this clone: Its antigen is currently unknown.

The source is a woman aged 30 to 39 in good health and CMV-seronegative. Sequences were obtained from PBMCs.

The CDR3 DNA sequence: TGTGCCAGCATGGCCAGGAACACTGAAGCTTTCTTT. Its translation: CASMARNTEAFF. The rearrangement joins TRBV6-5 to TRBJ1-1, with D unresolved. The CDR3 loop spans 12 amino acids. Trimming left V 7 bases short and J 1 base short, with 7 bases between. CDR1 is MNHEY and CDR2 is SVGAGI in the germline V gene.